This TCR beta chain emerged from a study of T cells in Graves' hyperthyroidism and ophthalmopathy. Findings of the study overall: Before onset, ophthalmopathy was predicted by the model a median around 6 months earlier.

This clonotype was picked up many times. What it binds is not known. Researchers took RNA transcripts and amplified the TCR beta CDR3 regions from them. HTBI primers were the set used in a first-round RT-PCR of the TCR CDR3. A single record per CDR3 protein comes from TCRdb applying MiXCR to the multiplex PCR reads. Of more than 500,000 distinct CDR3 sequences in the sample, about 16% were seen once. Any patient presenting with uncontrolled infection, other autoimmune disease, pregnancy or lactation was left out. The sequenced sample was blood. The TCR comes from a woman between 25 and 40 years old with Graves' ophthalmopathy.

In nucleotides, the CDR3 is TGTGCCAGCAGTACCGGGACTAGCGGGAACAATGAGCAGTTCTTC. Protein product: CASSTGTSGNNEQFF. This chain joins TRBV2 and TRBJ2-1; 13 nucleotides align to TRBD2. CDR3 length equals 15 residues. The J segment lost 5 bases and the V segment lost 5 bases, leaving 3 bases of the junction unmatched. The germline gives CDR1 SNHLY, CDR2 FYNNEI.